This T cell receptor beta chain was sequenced for a study of T cell responses to AZD1222 COVID-19 vaccine. Germline-derived CDR1 and CDR2 are LGHDT and YNNKEL (reference sequence). Trimming took 1 base from V and 9 from J, leaving 21 bases between them. The CDR3 totals 16 residues. Sequencing used immunoSEQ multiplex PCR; TCRdb keeps in-frame clones, though not all of them. The sample contains fewer than 120,000 clones, 94% of which appear only once. General study points: Nearly half of the spike-specific TCRs reportedly recognize variant regions that carry no mutations. The span of vaccine-associated CD4 TCRs extended across spike, with dominance at 160-218 and 743-854.

Note on this clone: Its antigen is undetermined.

The V and J genes are TRBV3-1 (or the pseudogene TRBV3-2) and TRBJ2-5; perhaps TRBD2 as D (6 bases). The TCR originated in an adult who received the AZD1222 COVID-19 vaccine. The sequenced sample was peripheral blood, obtained 28 days after the second AZD1222 dose. The CDR3 nucleotides read TGTGCCAGCAGCCAAGGGGCGGGACGCAGGCTTGTGGCCCAGTACTTC. This encodes CASSQGAGRRLVAQYF.